These T cell receptor beta chains were read from a single sample in a study of blood T cell repertoires in COVID-19. The table came from immunoSEQ multiplex PCR; TCRdb's copy has only in-frame clones and leaves some out. The profile shows approximately 71,000 clones, around 80% of them singletons. The sequenced material came from peripheral blood. The source is a human donor in a cohort sampled during active COVID-19. The CDR3 runs from the conserved cysteine through the conserved F or W. Fields, in order: D gene, CDR3 length, clone size, V gene, J gene, CDR3 DNA, CDR3 protein. A D gene is named only where the DNA matches it firmly. The size field is filled for only some rows; it gives once, few, many or a size class.

TRBD2	13	NA	TRBV5-1	TRBJ2-1	TGCGCCAGCAGCTTGGCCAATAGCGGGAGATACTTCTTC	CASSLANSGRYFF
NA	15	NA	TRBV7-9	TRBJ2-3	TGTGCCAGCAGCTTAGGGTCCCTAAGCACAGATACGCAGTATTTT	CASSLGSLSTDTQYF
TRBD1	14	NA	TRBV27	TRBJ2-1	TGTGCCAGCAGCCTCCGGGACAGGGGGTCTGAGCAGTTCTTC	CASSLRDRGSEQFF
NA	15	NA	TRBV21-1	TRBJ1-5	TGTGCCAGCAGCAAAGCTGGGACAGGGAATCAGCCCCAGCATTTT	CASSKAGTGNQPQHF
TRBD2	17	NA	TRBV28	TRBJ2-5	TGTGCCAGCAGCCTAGGACTAGCGGGAGAGTCCCAAGAGACCCAGTACTTC	CASSLGLAGESQETQYF
NA	12	NA	TRBV29-1	TRBJ1-5	TGCAGCGCCAGACTACGGGGTCAGCCCCAGCATTTT	CSARLRGQPQHF
NA	15	NA	TRBV28	TRBJ2-2	TGTGCCAGCAACCAGGGATCAGGGGTGTTGGGGGAGCTGTTTTTT	CASNQGSGVLGELFF
TRBD1	14	NA	TRBV27	TRBJ2-1	TGTGCCAGCAAAGCCGGGACAGGGGGCGGTGAGCAGTTCTTC	CASKAGTGGGEQFF
NA	13	NA	TRBV6-5	TRBJ1-4	TGTGCCAGCAGTCCAGGGACTTGGGAAAAACTGTTTTTT	CASSPGTWEKLFF
TRBD2	16	NA	TRBV13	TRBJ2-2	TGTGCCAGCAGCTTAGATGCGGGGGGGCGCACCGGGGAGCTGTTTTTT	CASSLDAGGRTGELFF
TRBD1	14	NA	TRBV29-1	TRBJ1-2	TGCAGCGTTGTTCCGCGGAGACAGGGTGGTGGCTACACCTTC	CSVVPRRQGGGYTF
NA	11	NA	TRBV6-5	TRBJ2-2	TGTGCCCGAAACCGAGACGGGGAGCTGTTTTTT	CARNRDGELFF
NA	16	NA	TRBV2	TRBJ2-1	TGTGCCAGCAGTGAGTGGGGCGGGGACAGCCACAATGAGCAGTTCTTC	CASSEWGGDSHNEQFF
NA	15	once	TRBV2	TRBJ1-1	TGTGCCAGCAGATGGCAGGAGGCGGGGAACACTGAAGCTTTCTTT	CASRWQEAGNTEAFF
NA	16	NA	TRBV5-1	TRBJ1-6	TGCGCCAGCAGCGTGCGACTGGGGGGGTATAATTCACCCCTCCACTTT	CASSVRLGGYNSPLHF
TRBD1	16	few	TRBV7-2	TRBJ2-2	TGTGCCACCCCCCCCGGCGCAGGGGGCTTCACCGGGGAGCTGTTTTTT	CATPPGAGGFTGELFF
TRBD1	14	NA	TRBV6-2/TRBV6-3	TRBJ2-1	TGTGCCAGCAGTTACGGGGACAGGGGCAATGAGCAGTTCTTC	CASSYGDRGNEQFF
NA	15	NA	TRBV10-2	TRBJ1-1	TGCGCCAGCAGTAAAGGGGAAGGCTTGTGGACTGAAGCTTTCTTT	CASSKGEGLWTEAFF
NA	13	NA	TRBV28	TRBJ2-7	TGTGCCAGCAGTTTTCAGGCCATCGGCGAGCAGTACTTC	CASSFQAIGEQYF
TRBD2	16	few	TRBV6-6	TRBJ2-5	TGTGCCAGCAGTTACTCGGGTAGCGGGTACCAAGAGACCCAGTACTTC	CASSYSGSGYQETQYF
TRBD1	14	NA	TRBV19	TRBJ1-4	TGTGCCAGTAGTATAAGGGACAGTCCTGAAAAACTGTTTTTT	CASSIRDSPEKLFF
NA	18	NA	TRBV28	TRBJ2-3	TGTGCCAGCAGCTCCCCTTCGACAGGCAGACCCAACACAGATACGCAGTATTTT	CASSSPSTGRPNTDTQYF
NA	15	NA	TRBV10-3	TRBJ2-2	TGTGCCTCAGACGAGGACAATGGGAACACCGGGGAGCTGTTTTTT	CASDEDNGNTGELFF
NA	15	NA	TRBV21-1	TRBJ2-7	TGTGCCAGCAGCAAAAGACAGGGAAACCCCTACGAGCAGTACTTC	CASSKRQGNPYEQYF